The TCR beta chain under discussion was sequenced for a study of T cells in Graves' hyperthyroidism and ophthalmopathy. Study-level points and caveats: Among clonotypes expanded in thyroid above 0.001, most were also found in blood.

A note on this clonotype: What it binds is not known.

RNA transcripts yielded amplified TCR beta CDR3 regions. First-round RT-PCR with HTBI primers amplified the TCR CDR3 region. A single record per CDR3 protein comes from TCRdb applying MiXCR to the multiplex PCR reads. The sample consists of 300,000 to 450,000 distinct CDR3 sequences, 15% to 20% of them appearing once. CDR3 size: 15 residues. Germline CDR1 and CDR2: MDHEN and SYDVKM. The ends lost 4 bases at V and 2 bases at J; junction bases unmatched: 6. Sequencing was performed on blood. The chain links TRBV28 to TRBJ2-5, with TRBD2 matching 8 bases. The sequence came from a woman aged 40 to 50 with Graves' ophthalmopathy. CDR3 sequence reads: CASSSTSGQQETQYF. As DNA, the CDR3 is TGTGCCAGCAGTTCAACTAGCGGACAGCAAGAGACCCAGTACTTC.